This T cell receptor beta chain was documented in a study of cytomegalovirus exposure and HLA in healthy donors. Overall study findings and caveats: Researchers had no immune exposure information except CMV serostatus available.

Germline V lookup: CDR1 MNHEY, CDR2 SMNVEV (reference sequence). The CDR3 contains 14 residues. V gave up 6 bases and J gave up 0 bases; unmatched junction bases: 2. Concerning this clone itself: The antigen is unknown.

Though probably carrying unrecorded immune exposures, donors were nominally healthy at sampling. It was with 60 Vbeta and 13 Jbeta primers that the PCR ran. Authors' data handling: The authors later counted roughly 79 million unique TCR beta chains, about 11 million of them shared. Clones were read by immunoSEQ multiplex PCR, and TCRdb kept only the in-frame ones, dropping some. The V and J calls and clone size come from that table; D and trimming were worked out from the DNA. Of about 210,000 clones in the sample, 75% to 90% were seen once. The genes are TRBV27 and TRBJ2-1; 7 nucleotides agree with TRBD2. Material: PBMCs. This sequence was found in a boy under 10 years old in good health and CMV-seronegative. CDR3 residues: CASRGGSSYNEQFF. CDR3 bases: TGTGCCAGCAGGGGGGGGAGCTCCTACAATGAGCAGTTCTTC.